The 7 T cell receptor beta chains reported below all come from one sample, sequenced in a study of shared clonotypes between healthy human individuals. The table came from immunoSEQ multiplex PCR; TCRdb's copy has only in-frame clones and leaves some out. Seen here are roughly 1,100,000 clones, 65% to 80% observed once, and the top ten hold 1.2% to 1.5%. The source material was memory CD4+ T cells sorted from blood. Subset indicated: CD45RA-negative fraction. These receptors came from a man between 18 and 35 years old in good health.

This chain joins TRBV29-1 and TRBJ1-2; maybe TRBD1 (5 bases). V lost 0 bases to trimming and J lost 7 bases, with 15 bases between them. This CDR3 has 14 residues. Per germline, CDR1 SQVTM and CDR2 ANQGSEA. The CDR3 is CSVEDLGGRGGYTF. The DNA of the CDR3 is TGCAGCGTTGAAGATCTGGGGGGGAGAGGTGGCTACACCTTC.

The sample holds a few counts of this clone. A much larger clone lies a single base off, so this may be a read error. CDR3 region: CASSESSGSFNEQFF. The CDR3 coding sequence is TGTGCCAGCAGTGAATCCAGCGGGAGCTTCAATGAGCAGTTCTTC. This chain connects TRBV6-1 to TRBJ2-1; 8 bases align to TRBD2. The trim removed 2 bases at V and 6 bases at J, leaving 6 bases unmatched. CDR3 length: 15 amino acids. The germline gives CDR1 MNHNS, CDR2 SASEGT.

This clone was recorded a few times. The chain recombines TRBV15 with TRBJ1-5; D not certain. Germline lookup yields CDR1 LNHNV and CDR2 YYDKDF (reference sequence). V was clipped by 3 bases and J by 5 bases, with 11 bases between them. The CDR3 runs to 14 residues. The CDR3 spells CATSREDGDQPQHF. In nucleotides, the CDR3 is TGTGCCACCAGCAGGGAAGATGGGGATCAGCCCCAGCATTTT.

CDR3 protein: CASSRDFTGELFF. In nucleotides, the CDR3 is TGTGCCAGCAGCCGGGACTTCACCGGGGAGCTGTTTTTT. V gene TRBV5-5 combines with J gene TRBJ2-2; D perhaps matches TRBD2 (6 bases). Germline V gene lookup returns CDR1 SGHKS and CDR2 YYEKEE (reference sequence). Deletions cut 4 bases from V and 4 bases from J, with 8 bases between. The CDR3 has 13 amino acids.

This rearrangement joins TRBV4-3 to TRBJ2-1, with 9 bases aligning to TRBD2. The CDR3 has 16 amino acids. Trimming removed 0 bases from V and 8 bases from J; junction bases left unmatched: 8. Germline lookup yields CDR1 LGHNA and CDR2 YSLEER. CDR3 sequence: CASSQDPGLAYYEQFF. Written as DNA, the CDR3 is TGCGCCAGCAGCCAAGACCCGGGACTAGCCTATTATGAGCAGTTCTTC.

The chain joins TRBV7-9 to TRBJ2-6; D is perhaps TRBD1 or TRBD2 (5 bases each). The length of the CDR3 is 16 residues. CDR1 is SEHNR and CDR2 is FQNEAQ in the germline V gene (reference sequence). Trimming shortened V by 3 bases and J by 0 bases, and 9 bases separated the two germline ends. The chain's CDR3 is CASSFWGNSGANVLTF. The CDR3 DNA sequence: TGTGCCAGCAGCTTTTGGGGGAACTCTGGGGCCAACGTCCTGACTTTC.

The chain uses TRBV6-1 and TRBJ1-6; 7 nucleotides align to TRBD1. After removal of 7 bases from V and 4 bases from J, the junction contained 1 base not matched to a gene. Germline-derived CDR1 and CDR2 are MNHNS and SASEGT. This CDR3 spans 13 amino acids. The CDR3 is CASTGQYNSPLHF. The CDR3, as DNA: TGTGCCAGCACGGGACAGTATAATTCACCCCTCCACTTT.